This T cell receptor (beta chain) derives from a study of human T cells and chemical hapten exposure. About the research overall: Sensitization was performed using 2% DPC on a roughly 2 cm by roughly 2 cm upper inner arm skin site.

The library put unique molecular identifiers onto individual cDNA molecules. TCRdb re-analysed the RACE reads in MiXCR, keeping a single row per CDR3 protein. The data contain nearly 85,000 distinct CDR3 sequences, under 14% of them singletons. Time point: patch test 2, 6 weeks after DPC sensitization. Regarding treatment: therapeutic diphenylcyclopropenone sensitization with weekly scalp DPC. Sample donors consisted of patients with alopecia, aged 18 to 70 years, who were suitable for DPC. The CDR3 spans 14 residues. Deletions cut 3 bases from V and 9 bases from J, with 15 bases between. CDR1 is SGHVS, CDR2 FQNEAQ, per germline.

This TCR was sampled from a young man with alopecia areata. Some clones in this sample may be carry-over from other donors' samples. The chain carries TRBV7-8 and TRBJ2-1, with D tentatively TRBD1 or TRBD2 (5 bases each). Sequenced material: whole blood, taken in connection with sensitization to the hapten diphenylcyclopropenone (DPC). CDR3 region: CASSFAREGGEQFF. The CDR3 DNA follows: TGTGCCAGCAGCTTTGCCAGGGAAGGAGGTGAGCAGTTCTTC.